This passage covers 25 T cell receptor beta chains from one sample sequenced in a study of blood T cells in healthy people across ages. Primers used in a second PCR of about 6 to 11 cycles were a sample-barcoded 5' primer and a J-beta primer mix. Using its own MiXCR run on the 5' RACE reads, TCRdb lists one record per CDR3 protein. Among about 720,000 distinct CDR3 sequences listed, approximately 21% were seen once. Material for sequencing was blood. These receptors originate from a man between 65 and 79 years old in good health.

The chain carries TRBV7-8 and TRBJ2-5; D remains ambiguous. The V gene's germline CDR1 is SGHVS and CDR2 FQNEAQ. With 4 bases removed from V and 0 bases from J, the gap between germline ends came to 15 bases. The CDR3 has 16 residues. The CDR3 coding sequence is TGTGCCAGCAGCTCTTGGCGACTGACGTACCAAGAGACCCAGTACTTC. This sequence encodes CASSSWRLTYQETQYF.

The rearrangement joins TRBV6-1 to TRBJ1-1; D is perhaps TRBD1 (6 bases). Trimming pared 5 bases from V and 5 bases from J, leaving 12 bases between. Germline V gene sequence: CDR1 MNHNS, CDR2 SASEGT. The CDR3 length is 13 residues. CDR3 coding DNA: TGTGCCAGCAGTCAATACAGGGAAACTGAAGCTTTCTTT. This gives the protein CASSQYRETEAFF.

Only a few counts were recorded for this clonotype. J is TRBJ2-7 and V is TRBV19; D might be TRBD1 (6 bases). The CDR3 sequence is 14 residues long. Germline CDR1 reads LNHDA; CDR2 reads SQIVND (reference sequence). The V end was cut by 5 bases, the J end by 0 bases, with 11 bases between. CDR3 sequence: CASSDHRASYEQYF. The CDR3 region has the DNA TGTGCCAGTAGTGACCACAGGGCCTCCTACGAGCAGTACTTC.

The chain uses TRBV6-1 and TRBJ2-1; tentatively, D is TRBD1 or TRBD2 (5 bases each). The CDR3 has 17 residues. Trimming removed 2 bases from V and 7 bases from J, with 21 bases in between. The germline V gene has CDR1 MNHNS and CDR2 SASEGT. The CDR3 DNA follows: TGTGCCAGCAGTGAAAACCCACTGCTGGGGGTGAGGAATGAGCAGTTCTTC. It translates to CASSENPLLGVRNEQFF.

The J gene is TRBJ2-7, the V gene TRBV28; TRBD1 matches 10 bases. CDR1 and CDR2 (germline): MDHEN, SYDVKM. V trimming: 7 bases; J trimming: 2 bases; junction bases outside the gene matches: 8. There are 15 residues in the CDR3. CDR3 sequence (DNA): TGTGCCAGCAACTCCCGGGACAGGGGAACCTACGAGCAGTACTTC. It encodes CASNSRDRGTYEQYF. Complete variable domain (other parts from reference TRBV28 and TRBJ2-7): DVKVTQSSRYLVKRTGEKVFLECVQDMDHENMFWYRQDPGLGLRLIYFSYDVKMKEKGDIPEGYSVSREKKERFSLILESASTNQTSMYLCASNSRDRGTYEQYFGPGTRLTVT.

This clonotype has a count of ten or more. The rearrangement joins TRBV5-1 to TRBJ1-2; perhaps TRBD1 as D (5 bases). This CDR3 is built from 13 residues. V was clipped by 8 bases and J by 4 bases, with 15 bases between them. The germline V gene has CDR1 SGHRS and CDR2 YFSETQ. The CDR3 sequence: CASGDRGTYGYTF. CDR3 coding DNA: TGCGCCAGTGGGGACCGGGGAACCTATGGCTACACCTTC.

A few counts support this clonotype. The genes are TRBV6-2 or TRBV6-3 and TRBJ2-5; no clear D gene. V lost 6 bases to trimming and J lost 2 bases, with 16 bases between them. This CDR3 is built from 15 residues. The germline V gene encodes CDR1 MNHEY and CDR2 SVGEGT. The CDR3 region is CASSGRQHGQETQYF. The CDR3 DNA sequence: TGTGCCAGCAGCGGACGACAACACGGTCAAGAGACCCAGTACTTC.

Note on this clonotype: At one of its ends the junction is not consistent with the germline gene, which may arise from a read error. This chain joins TRBV28 and TRBJ2-1; 9 nucleotides line up with TRBD2. This CDR3 has 15 residues. CDR1 and CDR2 from the germline V gene are MDHEN and SYDVKM. CDR3 DNA sequence: TGTGCCAGCAGTCTGATAGCGGGGGTACGCAATGAGCCGTTCTTC. Translated: CASSLIAGVRNEPFF.

The chain combines TRBV5-5 with TRBJ2-1, with 8 bases matching TRBD1. The J call could be wrong; TRBJ2-5 is a better fit for the DNA end. The CDR3 has 17 residues. CDR1 is SGHKS and CDR2 is YYEKEE in the germline V gene (reference sequence). The CDR3 DNA is TGTGCCAGCAGCTTGGGAGTTAGTGGACAGGGCCAAGAGACCCAGTACTTC. This codes for CASSLGVSGQGQETQYF.

The chain links TRBV7-7 to TRBJ2-1; D is possibly TRBD2 (6 bases). CDR1 SSHAT and CDR2 FNYEAQ come from the germline V gene (reference sequence). The V end was cut by 1 base, the J end by 7 bases, with 11 bases between. The CDR3 is 14 residues long. CDR3 amino acids: CASSLDVGGNEQFF. CDR3 DNA: TGTGCCAGCAGCTTAGACGTTGGAGGGAATGAGCAGTTCTTC.

In its sample, this clonotype was seen a few times. The V gene is TRBV20-1, the J gene TRBJ1-4; TRBD1 agrees at 8 bases. The V segment lost 5 bases and the J segment 8 bases; nucleotides outside the gene matches: 7. The CDR3 runs to 13 residues. The germline CDR1 and CDR2 sequences are DFQATT and SNEGSKA (reference sequence). The CDR3, as DNA: TGCAGTGCTGCAGGGGGCTTGGGGGAAAAACTGTTTTTT. This gives the protein CSAAGGLGEKLFF.

The chain recombines TRBV6-5 with TRBJ2-3; D is tentatively TRBD1 or TRBD2 (5 bases each). Trimming stripped 6 bases from V and 2 bases from J, with 15 bases between. There are 15 residues in the CDR3. Germline assignment: CDR1 MNHEY and CDR2 SVGAGI. CDR3 nucleotides: TGTGCCAGCAGCGACAGTAGCGTAATCACAGATACGCAGTATTTT. Protein sequence: CASSDSSVITDTQYF.

This clonotype has only a few counts. A junction end diverges from the germline sequence, so it may reflect a read error. CDR3: CSVAKYSEQFF. DNA of the CDR3: TGCAGCGTTGCGAAGTACAGTGAGCAGTTCTTC. J is TRBJ2-1 and V is TRBV29-1; D is unclear. The CDR3 length is 11 residues. Germline CDR1 is SQVTM and CDR2 is ANQGSEA.

This rearrangement joins TRBV7-9 to TRBJ1-1, with D possibly being TRBD1 (5 bases). This CDR3 is built from 16 residues. Germline V lookup: CDR1 SEHNR, CDR2 FQNEAQ (reference sequence). V lost 5 bases and J lost 2, with 18 bases in between. The CDR3 protein is CASSRHQPTANTEAFF. CDR3 bases: TGTGCCAGCAGCCGCCATCAGCCGACAGCTAACACTGAAGCTTTCTTT.

The rearrangement links TRBV7-3 to TRBJ2-2, with 9 bases lining up with TRBD2. Germline values: CDR1 SGHTA, CDR2 FQGTGA. Losses at the gene ends were 5 bases for V and 1 base for J; bases not matched to a gene: 11. CDR3 length equals 18 residues. CDR3 nucleotides: TGTGCCAGCAGCCGTACCTCCGGACTAGCGTTGAACACCGGGGAGCTGTTTTTT. Its protein is CASSRTSGLALNTGELFF.

In this sample, this clonotype turned up a few times. The V and J genes are TRBV29-1 and TRBJ1-2, with D possibly matching TRBD1 (6 bases). Germline V gene data show CDR1 as SQVTM and CDR2 as ANQGSEA. The CDR3 totals 11 residues. Trimming cost V 8 bases and J 8 bases, with 15 bases left between them. CDR3 nucleotide sequence: TGCAGCTCCGCAGGGGAGGACGGCTACACCTTC. Protein sequence: CSSAGEDGYTF.

This clonotype showed up just a few times. V and J are TRBV11-3 and TRBJ2-1, with 9 bases aligning to TRBD2. The CDR3 consists of 15 residues. With 1 base clipped from V and 5 bases from J, the junction kept 3 bases outside the gene matches. Germline CDR1 SGHNT, CDR2 YENEEA. The CDR3 here is CASSLVAGENNEQFF. The CDR3 nucleotides are TGTGCCAGCAGCTTAGTAGCGGGAGAAAACAATGAGCAGTTCTTC.

The chain employs TRBV12-2 and TRBJ2-7. TRBV12-2 is a recognized pseudogene. This CDR3 spans 15 amino acids. This CDR3 is CASRLLTPGSYEQYV. The CDR3 DNA is TGTGCAAGTCGCTTATTAACACCCGGCTCCTACGAGCAGTACGTC.

The rearrangement joins TRBV18 to TRBJ2-1; no firm D call. With the DNA end fitting TRBJ2-5 better, the J assignment may be wrong. Germline V gene sequence: CDR1 KGHSH, CDR2 LQKENI. This CDR3 is 15 amino acids long. CDR3 residues: CASSPNQRLGETQYF. The CDR3 DNA sequence: TGTGCCAGCTCCCCCAATCAGAGATTAGGGGAGACCCAGTACTTC.

DNA for the CDR3: TGCGCCAGCAGCCCGAACGACAGGGTATACGAGCAGTACTTC. It codes for CASSPNDRVYEQYF. This chain joins TRBV5-1 and TRBJ2-7; TRBD1 agrees at 7 bases. The V and J ends lost 4 bases and 4 bases, in that order; junction bases with no gene match: 8. Germline V CDR1 and CDR2: SGHRS, YFSETQ. The length of the CDR3 is 14 residues.

This clonotype was observed once. This sequence joins TRBV20-1 and TRBJ2-3, with TRBD2 matching 8 bases. Germline V CDR1 and CDR2: DFQATT, SNEGSKA (reference sequence). This CDR3 has 17 amino acids. J was trimmed by 0 bases and V by 5 bases; bases with no gene match: 13. Written as DNA, the CDR3 is TGCAGTGCTGAGTCTATGACTAGCGTGGCTAGCACAGATACGCAGTATTTT. It encodes CSAESMTSVASTDTQYF.

This clonotype was seen only a few times. This chain joins TRBV27 and TRBJ2-1, with D tentatively TRBD2 (6 bases). The germline V and J ends were trimmed by 8 bases and 0 bases, with 17 bases remaining between them. CDR3 length: 16 amino acids. The germline V gene has CDR1 MNHEY and CDR2 SMNVEV (reference sequence). CDR3 nucleotides: TGTGCCAGCTTGCCCGATGCGGGATTCTCCTACAATGAGCAGTTCTTC. Translated, it gives CASLPDAGFSYNEQFF.

J is TRBJ2-7 and V is TRBV10-3; D gene unclear. The V gene's germline CDR1 is ENHRY and CDR2 SYGVKD. This CDR3 contains 13 residues. V lost 0 bases, J lost 0 bases, and 3 bases lay in between. The CDR3 sequence is CAISESNSYEQYF. The CDR3 coding sequence is TGTGCCATCAGTGAGTCCAACTCCTACGAGCAGTACTTC.

The chain employs TRBV6-5 and TRBJ2-5; TRBD2 aligns across 7 bases. The V segment lost 5 bases and the J segment 7 bases; nucleotides outside the gene matches: 7. The CDR3 has 13 residues. Germline V CDR1 and CDR2: MNHEY, SVGAGI. The CDR3 DNA reads TGTGCCAGCAGTACCGGACTAGAGGGGACCCAGTACTTC. Encoded protein: CASSTGLEGTQYF.

The V call is TRBV12-3 or TRBV12-4, the J call TRBJ2-5; D may be TRBD2 (5 bases). This CDR3 has 14 residues. Trimming removed 6 bases at V and 2 bases at J, with 13 bases between. CDR3 residues: CASSPLQRQETQYF. CDR3 sequence (DNA): TGTGCCAGCAGCCCCCTCCAGCGGCAAGAGACCCAGTACTTC.